The sequence of this T cell receptor beta chain was determined in a study of Graves' ophthalmopathy and Graves' hyperthyroidism. This clonotype has just a few counts. Its antigen is undetermined. Whole-study findings and limits: Most clonotypes expanded in thyroid above 0.001 frequency were present in blood too.

Each hyperthyroidism patient was newly diagnosed, with under 2 months' duration, and aged 18 to 65. Patients were left out if they had other autoimmune diseases, uncontrolled infections, pregnancy or lactation. Reliance was placed on clinical symptoms, serum thyroxine, TRAb, thyroid ultrasound and orbital computed tomography for diagnosis. For repertoire sequencing, the TCR beta CDR3 regions were amplified from RNA transcripts. HTBI primers primed a first-round RT-PCR, and a second-round multiplex PCR followed. TCRdb called the multiplex PCR reads again in MiXCR, with one record for every CDR3 protein. The sample consists of 450,000 to 600,000 distinct CDR3 sequences, about 35% of them appearing once. V dropped 1 base and J dropped 7 bases, with 10 bases sitting between them. The CDR3 has 13 amino acids. Germline V lookup: CDR1 SEHNR, CDR2 FQNEAQ (reference sequence).

The chain recombines TRBV7-9 with TRBJ1-1; D is perhaps TRBD1 (6 bases). The specimen was peripheral blood or thyroid tissue (not recorded which). The receptor was isolated from an adult man with Graves' hyperthyroidism. The CDR3 DNA sequence: TGTGCCAGCAGCTTAGTGGGGGGCTATGAAGCTTTCTTT. It yields the protein CASSLVGGYEAFF.